One sample yielded the 6 T cell receptor beta chains listed below, sequenced in a study of T cell responses to AZD1222 COVID-19 vaccine. The repertoire was sequenced with immunoSEQ multiplex PCR; TCRdb's copy has only in-frame clones and lacks some. The sample shows 150,000 to 200,000 clones, just over 90% of them seen only once. This specimen was peripheral blood, taken on day 0 of MenACWY control vaccination. The receptors come from an adult in good health.

This chain links TRBV6-6 with TRBJ2-1; 7 positions match TRBD1. CDR1 MNHNY and CDR2 SVGAGI come from the germline V gene (reference sequence). V lost 6 bases and J lost 6; bases outside the gene matches: 11. CDR3 length equals 15 residues. The DNA of the CDR3 is TGTGCCAGCAGATTACAGGGGATTGTGAGCAATGAGCAGTTCTTC. It translates to CASRLQGIVSNEQFF.

This rearrangement joins TRBV19 to TRBJ2-4; either TRBD1 or TRBD2 may supply D (5 bases each). The CDR3 loop spans 16 amino acids. Germline V gene lookup returns CDR1 LNHDA and CDR2 SQIVND (reference sequence). V lost 5 bases and J lost 1, with 15 bases in between. The CDR3 region has the DNA TGTGCCAGTAGTTCAAGACAGTCGGGGGCCAAAAACATTCAGTACTTC. Protein sequence: CASSSRQSGAKNIQYF.

The chain joins TRBV3-1 (or the pseudogene TRBV3-2) to TRBJ2-7, with 13 bases identical to TRBD2. The CDR3 length is 16 residues. Germline V CDR1 and CDR2: LGHDT, YNNKEL (reference sequence). V trimming: 1 base; J trimming: 0 bases; junction bases outside the gene matches: 0. The CDR3 loop is CASSQGLAGGSYEQYF. Here the CDR3 DNA reads TGTGCCAGCAGCCAAGGACTAGCGGGGGGCTCCTACGAGCAGTACTTC.

CDR3 residues: CASSFQTNTGELFF. The CDR3, as DNA: TGTGCCAGCAGCTTCCAAACGAACACCGGGGAGCTGTTTTTT. The V gene is TRBV7-6, the J gene TRBJ2-2; D unclear. The V and J ends lost 3 bases and 0 bases respectively, with 5 bases between them. The CDR3 covers 14 residues. In germline, CDR1 is SGHVS, CDR2 FNYEAQ. The full variable domain, rest sourced from reference TRBV7-6 and TRBJ2-2, is GAGVSQSPRYKVTKRGQDVALRCDPISGHVSLYWYRQALGQGPEFLTYFNYEAQQDKSGLPNDRFSAERPEGSISTLTIQRTEQRDSAMYRCASSFQTNTGELFFGEGSRLTVL.

V and J are TRBV12-3 or TRBV12-4 and TRBJ2-5; D is uncertain. Between the trimmed V and J ends, which lost 4 bases and 5 bases, there was a span of 5 bases. This CDR3 spans 11 amino acids. CDR3 residues: CASSYRETQYF. The CDR3 coding sequence is TGTGCCAGCAGTTATCGGGAGACCCAGTACTTC.

The genes are TRBV14 and TRBJ2-7, with D unclear. This CDR3 contains 13 residues. The V end was cut by 2 bases, the J end by 5 bases, with 10 bases between. CDR1 is SGHDN, CDR2 FVKESK, per germline. CDR3 loop: CASSQHSVNEQYF. The CDR3 DNA sequence: TGTGCCAGCAGCCAACACAGTGTTAACGAGCAGTACTTC.